Listed here are 8 T cell receptor beta chains from one sample, sequenced in a study of beta chain features in type 1 diabetes. The study, taken as a whole, reports: All four CD4+ subsets from Type 1 diabetes patients carried moderately but significantly shorter TCRB CDR3s.

cDNA synthesis used the whole RNA isolate, giving expressed TCRB sequences. Using immunoSEQ multiplex PCR, the repertoire was profiled, and TCRdb retains in-frame clones only, with some absent. The sample holds roughly 330,000 clones, less than 15% seen once. These receptors have no identified antigens. Sequencing was done on a sample of naive CD4+ T cells from blood. The receptors originated from a woman aged 18-29 years with type 1 diabetes.

This chain joins TRBV5-5 and TRBJ2-1; D is uncertain. This CDR3 has 11 residues. V gave up 6 bases and J gave up 4 bases, with 5 bases separating them. Germline V gives CDR1 SGHKS, CDR2 YYEKEE (reference sequence). Here the CDR3 reads CASIRYNEQFF. CDR3 in DNA: TGTGCCAGCATCAGATACAATGAGCAGTTCTTC.

The CDR3 coding sequence is TGTGCCAGCGTTCCGGGAGTGGGGCGAGAGACCCAGTACTTC. Its translation: CASVPGVGRETQYF. The chain joins TRBV2 to TRBJ2-5; perhaps TRBD2 as D (6 bases). The CDR3 has 14 residues. The germline V and J ends were trimmed by 8 bases and 4 bases, with 17 bases remaining between them. Germline lookup yields CDR1 SNHLY and CDR2 FYNNEI.

This clone was detected only a few times. The chain recombines TRBV30 with TRBJ1-2; 9 positions match TRBD1. CDR1 and CDR2 from the germline V gene are GTSNPN and SVGIG (reference sequence). This CDR3 has 15 amino acids. V was clipped by 2 bases and J by 5 bases; unmatched bases: 9. The chain's CDR3 is CAWSLPGQGAYGYTF. CDR3 sequence (DNA): TGTGCCTGGAGTCTTCCGGGACAGGGCGCATATGGCTACACCTTC.

V usage is TRBV19 and J usage is TRBJ2-7; TRBD1 might be the D (6 bases). Per germline, CDR1 LNHDA and CDR2 SQIVND (reference sequence). With 3 bases removed from V and 3 bases from J, the gap between germline ends came to 15 bases. The CDR3 totals 15 residues. The CDR3: CASSIRAGVGYEQYF. The CDR3 DNA is TGTGCCAGTAGTATCAGGGCAGGGGTCGGCTACGAGCAGTACTTC. The full variable domain, completed using reference TRBV19 and TRBJ2-7, is DGGITQSPKYLFRKEGQNVTLSCEQNLNHDAMYWYRQDPGQGLRLIYYSQIVNDFQKGDIAEGYSVSREKKESFPLTVTSAQKNPTAFYLCASSIRAGVGYEQYFGPGTRLTVT.

This sequence joins TRBV30 and TRBJ2-2; D is unclear. Germline assignment: CDR1 GTSNPN and CDR2 SVGIG (reference sequence). Deletions cut 4 bases from V and 0 bases from J, with 9 bases between. The CDR3 has 14 amino acids. This CDR3 is CAWTIDSNTGELFF. CDR3 DNA: TGTGCCTGGACTATCGACTCGAACACCGGGGAGCTGTTTTTT.

CDR3 in DNA: TGTGCCAGCAGCTTGGCGAGGATCCCCACCTGGATCACAGATACGCAGTATTTT. This translates into CASSLARIPTWITDTQYF. The V and J genes are TRBV7-9 and TRBJ2-3; D gene uncertain. This CDR3 region has 18 residues. The V and J ends lost 3 bases and 2 bases respectively, with 21 bases between them. From germline, CDR1 is SEHNR and CDR2 FQNEAQ (reference sequence).

V is TRBV5-4 and J is TRBJ2-5; 10 bases agree with TRBD1. V shed 0 bases, J shed 4 bases, and the junction held 6 bases outside the gene matches. The CDR3 is 16 amino acids. CDR1 SGHNT and CDR2 YYREEE come from the germline V gene (reference sequence). The CDR3 DNA follows: TGTGCCAGCAGCTTGGGGATTGACAGGGGGCCAGAGACCCAGTACTTC. The encoded protein is CASSLGIDRGPETQYF.

This clone was seen a few times. This chain connects TRBV28 to TRBJ1-2; D not certain. The CDR3 loop spans 11 amino acids. Germline V CDR1 and CDR2: MDHEN, SYDVKM. The V gene lost 6 bases and the J gene lost 2 bases, with 4 bases spanning the gap. CDR3 residues: CASRQNYGYTF. The CDR3 nucleotides read TGTGCCAGCAGACAAAACTATGGCTACACCTTC.